The rows below give T cell receptor beta chains drawn from one sample of a study of T-cell reconstitution after alpha-beta-depleted transplantation in children. One entry per CDR3 protein results from TCRdb running MiXCR on the PCR reads. This table holds 130,000 to 150,000 distinct CDR3 sequences, about 9% found once. The sequencing used PBMCs, mostly from graft donor cells, collected 180 days after TCRalphabeta/CD19-depleted stem cell transplant. The receptors derive from a female patient aged 2-9 years who had a stem cell transplant for congenital amegakaryocytic thrombocytopenia, so the T cells may come from the graft donor. Each CDR3 is given with its conserved first and last residue. The D gene is left open where the match is weak. Only some rows state a clone size, as once, few, many or a class for expanded clones.

v_gene	abundance	j_gene	d_gene	CDR3nt	CDR3aa
TRBV7-9	few	TRBJ2-5	TRBD1	TGTGCCAGCAGCCGGGACAGGGGGTTGGAGACCCAGTACTTC	CASSRDRGLETQYF
TRBV6-5	many	TRBJ2-3	NA	TGTGCCAGCGGGTACGATACGCAGTATTTT	CASGYDTQYF
TRBV5-1	many	TRBJ2-5	NA	TGCGCCAGCAGCAACCTAGCCCAGGAGACCCAGTACTTC	CASSNLAQETQYF
TRBV2	many	TRBJ2-3	NA	TGTGCCAGCAGTGATAGGCGTGGAGATACGCAGTATTTT	CASSDRRGDTQYF
TRBV20-1	many	TRBJ2-1	NA	TGCAGTGCCAGGAGGGTCGGGGCCCAATCCTACAATGAGCAGTTCTTC	CSARRVGAQSYNEQFF
TRBV3-1	many	TRBJ1-1	NA	TGTGCCAGCAGCCAATCGTCAGGGAGAGGTATGGCTTTCTTT	CASSQSSGRGMAFF
TRBV20-1	many	TRBJ1-2	TRBD1	TGCAGTGCTAGAACCAGGGACAGGCTTTACTATGGCTACACCTTC	CSARTRDRLYYGYTF
TRBV7-2	many	TRBJ1-2	TRBD1	TGTGCCAGCAGCAGTTTCTCGGGACAGGCTAACTATGGCTACACCTTC	CASSSFSGQANYGYTF
TRBV5-8	NA	TRBJ2-1	NA	TGTGCCAGCAGCTTCCGCGGGCACGTTTACAATGAGCAGTTCTTC	CASSFRGHVYNEQFF
TRBV10-3	NA	TRBJ2-5	TRBD2	TGTGCCATCATCACCGGGGGGGCCCAAGAGACCCAGTACTTC	CAIITGGAQETQYF